A single sample gave rise to the 8 T cell receptor beta chains below, sequenced in a study of T cells in Graves' hyperthyroidism and ophthalmopathy. The source material, RNA transcripts, was used to amplify TCR beta CDR3 regions. The TCR CDR3 first-round RT-PCR relied on the HTBI primer set. MiXCR was run by TCRdb on the multiplex PCR reads, yielding one entry per CDR3 protein. In the table there are 300,000 or so distinct CDR3 sequences, approximately 17% of which are singletons. The sample comprised blood. These receptor sequences come from a man aged 25 to 40 with Graves' hyperthyroidism.

The chain has TRBV6-2 or TRBV6-3 and TRBJ1-4; tentatively, D is TRBD1 (6 bases). In germline, CDR1 is MNHEY, CDR2 SVGEGT. Between the trimmed V and J ends, which lost 10 bases and 5 bases, there was a span of 11 bases. The CDR3 is made up of 12 amino acids. CDR3 in amino acids: CATVDRNEKLFF. The DNA of the CDR3 is TGTGCCACCGTGGACAGAAATGAAAAACTGTTTTTT.

The table lists this clonotype with many counts. This chain joins TRBV27 and TRBJ1-1, with D uncertain. The CDR3 is 12 residues long. The ends were cut back, 8 bases at V and 6 bases at J, with 13 bases in the middle. Germline V gene data show CDR1 as MNHEY and CDR2 as SMNVEV (reference sequence). CDR3 loop: CASGRLRSEAFF. The DNA of the CDR3 is TGTGCCAGCGGTCGCCTCCGCTCTGAAGCTTTCTTT.

This clonotype was detected only a few times. V and J are TRBV9 and TRBJ2-6, with TRBD2 matching 7 bases. Germline V gene data show CDR1 as SGDLS and CDR2 as YYNGEE. Germline trimming cut 1 base from V and 2 bases from J; bases unmatched to any gene: 3. This CDR3 is built from 16 residues. The CDR3 here is CASSVTTSAGANVLTF. In DNA form, the CDR3 reads TGTGCCAGCAGCGTAACAACTAGCGCTGGGGCCAACGTCCTGACTTTC.

This clonotype has just a few counts. An end of the junction does not agree with germline; a read error may underlie this. V usage is TRBV20-1 and J usage is TRBJ2-5; 8 nucleotides align to TRBD2. Germline V CDR1 and CDR2: DFQATT, SNEGSKA (reference sequence). This CDR3 contains 13 residues. The CDR3 DNA sequence: TGCAGTGCTAGGAGGGATGCGAGCGGGAGAATGGACTTC. The encoded protein is CSARRDASGRMDF.

The table lists this clonotype with a few counts. V gene TRBV28 combines with J gene TRBJ2-3; D is perhaps TRBD1 (6 bases). The germline gives CDR1 MDHEN, CDR2 SYDVKM. This CDR3 contains 16 residues. Trimming pared 11 bases from V and 5 bases from J, leaving 26 bases between. The CDR3 here is CAGKKHGAGAGDTQYF. The CDR3 nucleotides read TGTGCCGGCAAAAAACACGGGGCAGGGGCGGGAGATACGCAGTATTTT.

This clonotype was counted at least ten times. The chain has TRBV6-1 and TRBJ1-1; D unresolved. CDR3 length equals 16 residues. Germline V gene data show CDR1 as MNHNS and CDR2 as SASEGT. V was pared by 1 base and J by 4 bases, with 16 bases between. Here the CDR3 DNA reads TGTGCCAGCAGTGAAGTGGTACGGGGAAAGAGCACTGAAGCTTTCTTT. Translating gives CASSEVVRGKSTEAFF.

This clonotype was picked up many times. The V call is TRBV11-2, the J call TRBJ2-1, with a tentative D call TRBD2 (6 bases). CDR3 size: 16 residues. Per germline, CDR1 SGHAT and CDR2 FQNNGV. The V end lost 5 bases, the J end lost 0 bases, and 14 bases lay between the germline ends. In DNA, the CDR3 is TGTGCCAGCAGCCCCGCTAGCGCCTTCTCCTACAATGAGCAGTTCTTC. Protein sequence: CASSPASAFSYNEQFF.

The chain links TRBV4-1 to TRBJ2-6; weak D call: TRBD2 (5 bases). Germline lookup yields CDR1 MGHRA and CDR2 YSYEKL. The CDR3 is 18 residues long. Between the trimmed V and J ends, which lost 1 base and 0 bases, there was a span of 13 bases. This chain's CDR3 is CASSQVPGYSSGANVLTF. In nucleotides, the CDR3 is TGCGCCAGCAGCCAAGTCCCGGGATACAGCTCTGGGGCCAACGTCCTGACTTTC.